One and the same sample provided the 30 T cell receptor beta chains below, sequenced in a study of cytomegalovirus exposure and HLA in healthy donors. This PCR relied on a set of 60 Vbeta primers and 13 Jbeta primers. Assay: immunoSEQ multiplex PCR; the TCRdb copy retains only in-frame clones and omits some. The sample includes under 200,000 clones, approximately 82% seen only once; the top ten take about 2%. Input material: PBMCs. These receptor sequences come from a woman between 18 and 30 years old in good health and CMV-seropositive.

The chain is built from TRBV7-9 and TRBJ2-1; D uncertain. The germline gives CDR1 SEHNR, CDR2 FQNEAQ (reference sequence). Trimming left V 5 bases short and J 15 bases short, with 8 bases between. The CDR3 length is 9 residues. CDR3 amino acids: CASSPAGFF. The CDR3 DNA reads as TGTGCCAGCAGCCCCGCCGGGTTCTTC.

By sample share, this clone is medium-sized. The J gene is TRBJ2-3, the V gene TRBV30, with 7 bases aligning to TRBD2. CDR3 length: 15 amino acids. The junction had 5 bases not matched to a gene; V was cut back by 0 bases and J by 2 bases. From germline, CDR1 is GTSNPN and CDR2 SVGIG (reference sequence). CDR3 nucleotides: TGTGCCTGGAGTGTAGATGGGACTATCACAGATACGCAGTATTTT. This codes for CAWSVDGTITDTQYF.

The J gene is TRBJ2-6, the V gene TRBV19; D possibly corresponds to TRBD2 (5 bases). Deletions cut 5 bases from V and 0 bases from J, with 11 bases between. Germline V gene sequence: CDR1 LNHDA, CDR2 SQIVND (reference sequence). This CDR3 is built from 16 residues. CDR3 region: CASSSGLTSGANVLTF. Written as DNA, the CDR3 is TGTGCCAGTAGTTCCGGACTGACCTCTGGGGCCAACGTCCTGACTTTC.

This chain uses TRBV9 with TRBJ2-3; 12 nucleotides agree with TRBD2. The germline V gene has CDR1 SGDLS and CDR2 YYNGEE. The J segment lost 4 bases and the V segment lost 2 bases, leaving 2 bases of the junction unmatched. The CDR3 sequence is 15 residues long. The CDR3 sequence: CASSVRLAGADTQYF. In DNA form, the CDR3 reads TGTGCCAGCAGCGTCAGACTAGCGGGGGCAGATACGCAGTATTTT.

The DNA for the CDR3 is TGCGCCAGCAGCCAACTAGCGGGGGGGCTATACGAGCAGTACTTC. It encodes CASSQLAGGLYEQYF. The V call is TRBV4-1, the J call TRBJ2-7, with 12 positions matching TRBD2. The length of the CDR3 is 15 residues. V shed 2 bases, J shed 4 bases, and the junction held 3 bases outside the gene matches. The germline V gene encodes CDR1 MGHRA and CDR2 YSYEKL.

This clone was counted a few times. The chain recombines TRBV6-5 with TRBJ2-3; TRBD1 might be the D (6 bases). Germline assignment: CDR1 MNHEY and CDR2 SVGAGI. Trimming shortened V by 0 bases and J by 7 bases, and 17 bases separated the two germline ends. This CDR3 is 16 amino acids long. Here the CDR3 DNA reads TGTGCCAGCAGTTACTCGAATTACAGGGCGAAAAATACGCAGTATTTT. Translating it yields CASSYSNYRAKNTQYF.

CDR3 protein: CASRYSGASYNEQFF. The CDR3, as DNA: TGTGCCAGCAGATATAGCGGGGCGTCTTACAATGAGCAGTTCTTC. The rearrangement joins TRBV5-4 to TRBJ2-1, with TRBD2 identical over 8 bases. The V gene end was trimmed by 5 bases and the J gene end by 4 bases; junction bases not matched to a gene: 8. Per germline, CDR1 SGHNT and CDR2 YYREEE (reference sequence). The CDR3 covers 15 residues.

The chain recombines TRBV5-1 with TRBJ2-5, with no clear D. Trimming removed 4 bases from V and 7 bases from J, with 23 bases in between. This CDR3 contains 16 residues. The germline V gene has CDR1 SGHRS and CDR2 YFSETQ. This CDR3 reads CASSPEGWAYKGTQYF. In nucleotides, the CDR3 is TGCGCCAGCAGCCCTGAAGGATGGGCCTACAAAGGGACCCAGTACTTC.

This clone was counted a few times. The chain carries TRBV7-2 and TRBJ2-5; D ambiguous. Germline V gene data show CDR1 as SGHTA and CDR2 as FQGNSA. The CDR3 sequence is 12 residues long. Trimming stripped 7 bases from V and 5 bases from J, with 11 bases between. The CDR3 nucleotides are TGTGCCAGCACCCTAGTAGGCGAGACCCAGTACTTC. It translates to CASTLVGETQYF. The full variable domain, rest sourced from reference TRBV7-2 and TRBJ2-5, is GAGVSQSPSNKVTEKGKDVELRCDPISGHTALYWYRQSLGQGLEFLIYFQGNSAPDKSGLPSDRFSAERTGGSVSTLTIQRTQQEDSAVYLCASTLVGETQYFGPGTRLLVL.

This chain joins TRBV7-2 and TRBJ2-6, with a possible D match to TRBD2 (6 bases). The V gene's germline CDR1 is SGHTA and CDR2 FQGNSA. The CDR3 spans 16 residues. The V gene lost 1 base and the J gene lost 1 base, with 8 bases spanning the gap. For the CDR3, the DNA is TGTGCCAGCAGCTTAGGAGGAGGGTCTGGGGCCAACGTCCTGACTTTC. Its protein is CASSLGGGSGANVLTF.

The V and J genes are TRBV5-1 and TRBJ2-3; possibly TRBD2 for D (5 bases). The CDR3 consists of 16 residues. With 4 bases removed from V and 2 bases from J, the gap between germline ends came to 17 bases. CDR1 is SGHRS, CDR2 YFSETQ, per germline. The CDR3: CASSPLPGETTDTQYF. CDR3 bases: TGCGCCAGCAGCCCTCTACCCGGGGAGACCACAGATACGCAGTATTTT.

CDR3 amino acids: CASRDSGFPMNTEAFF. The DNA for the CDR3 is TGTGCCAGCAGGGACAGCGGATTCCCTATGAACACTGAAGCTTTCTTT. The V and J genes are TRBV28 and TRBJ1-1, with a tentative D call TRBD1 (6 bases). Trimming removed 6 bases from V and 0 bases from J, with 17 bases in between. The CDR3 sequence is 16 residues long. Germline CDR1 MDHEN, CDR2 SYDVKM. The full variable domain, with the rest looked up from reference TRBV28 and TRBJ1-1, is DVKVTQSSRYLVKRTGEKVFLECVQDMDHENMFWYRQDPGLGLRLIYFSYDVKMKEKGDIPEGYSVSREKKERFSLILESASTNQTSMYLCASRDSGFPMNTEAFFGQGTRLTVV.

The chain employs TRBV18 and TRBJ1-6, with TRBD1 identical over 9 bases. The CDR3 loop spans 15 amino acids. With 3 bases clipped from V and 5 bases from J, the junction kept 2 bases outside the gene matches. Germline CDR1 and CDR2: KGHSH and LQKENI. Here the CDR3 DNA reads TGTGCCAGCTCACCGGGACAGGGAAATAATTCACCCCTCCACTTT. Its translation: CASSPGQGNNSPLHF.

The rearrangement uses TRBV5-1 and TRBJ2-5, with 13 bases identical to TRBD2. The end of the DNA is better explained by TRBJ2-7, so the J call may be wrong. The CDR3 consists of 15 residues. CDR1 is SGHRS and CDR2 is YFSETQ in the germline V gene. The CDR3 DNA is TGCGCCAGCGGAACTAGCGGGGGGGCCAGCTACGAGCAGTACTTC. It translates to CASGTSGGASYEQYF.

The chain recombines TRBV11-2 with TRBJ1-2; the D gene is possibly TRBD1 (5 bases). Germline values: CDR1 SGHAT, CDR2 FQNNGV. This CDR3 contains 15 residues. V lost 6 bases and J 0 bases, leaving 14 bases between the germline ends. The CDR3 sequence is CASSSSGGTNYGYTF. CDR3 bases: TGTGCCAGCAGTTCCTCCGGGGGAACTAACTATGGCTACACCTTC.

The chain recombines TRBV28 with TRBJ1-2, with 7 bases lining up with TRBD1. The length of the CDR3 is 14 residues. From germline, CDR1 is MDHEN and CDR2 SYDVKM. The J segment lost 0 bases and the V segment lost 5 bases, leaving 3 bases of the junction unmatched. CDR3: CASSTGAPNYGYTF. The DNA for the CDR3 is TGTGCCAGCAGTACAGGGGCACCTAACTATGGCTACACCTTC.

The rearrangement uses TRBV15 and TRBJ2-2, with D possibly matching TRBD1 (6 bases). The CDR3 loop spans 16 amino acids. V lost 0 bases to trimming and J lost 4 bases, with 12 bases between them. CDR1 is LNHNV and CDR2 is YYDKDF in the germline V gene (reference sequence). As DNA, the CDR3 is TGTGCCACCAGCAGAGATTCTACAGGGCTCACCGGGGAGCTGTTTTTT. As protein: CATSRDSTGLTGELFF.

The genes are TRBV27 and TRBJ2-2; D is unresolved. V dropped 7 bases and J dropped 5 bases, with 11 bases sitting between them. In germline, CDR1 is MNHEY, CDR2 SMNVEV (reference sequence). The CDR3 extends over 13 amino acids. CDR3 nucleotides: TGTGCCAGCATTCACACAGTGACCGGGGAGCTGTTTTTT. Translation: CASIHTVTGELFF.

Only a few counts were recorded for this clone. The genes are TRBV10-1 and TRBJ2-5; 9 bases match TRBD2. Trimming removed 10 bases from V and 7 bases from J; junction bases left unmatched: 10. The CDR3 runs 13 residues. Germline CDR1 reads WNHNN; CDR2 reads SYGVQD (reference sequence). The CDR3 bases are TGCGCCACCTCTAGCGGGGTCCGGGGGACCCAGTACTTC. This encodes CATSSGVRGTQYF.

The rearrangement joins TRBV21-1 to TRBJ2-7; the table's TRBD1 call for D was not verified on the DNA. TRBV21-1 is labeled a pseudogene. This CDR3 is built from 13 residues. The CDR3 protein is CASSLPEDRGRVF. The DNA for the CDR3 is TGTGCCAGCAGTCTTCCCGAGGACAGGGGGCGAGTTTTC.

The rearrangement joins TRBV29-1 to TRBJ1-2; D perhaps matches TRBD1 (6 bases). V dropped 4 bases and J dropped 6 bases, with 15 bases sitting between them. Germline CDR1 is SQVTM and CDR2 is ANQGSEA. CDR3 size: 13 residues. The chain's CDR3 is CSVGSRGFHGYTF. CDR3 sequence (DNA): TGCAGCGTTGGATCCAGGGGATTCCATGGCTACACCTTC.

The chain employs TRBV5-5 and TRBJ2-6; a possible D gene is TRBD1 (5 bases). The germline V and J ends were trimmed by 2 bases and 1 base, with 16 bases remaining between them. CDR1 is SGHKS, CDR2 YYEKEE, per germline (reference sequence). CDR3 size: 18 residues. The CDR3 nucleotides read TGTGCCAGCAGCTTTCGATCAGGGTCAAGGTCTGGGGCCAACGTCCTGACTTTC. It encodes CASSFRSGSRSGANVLTF.

V and J are TRBV11-2 and TRBJ1-3; the D is unclear. The CDR3 length is 14 residues. V lost 2 bases and J 0 bases, leaving 5 bases between the germline ends. Germline CDR1 and CDR2: SGHAT and FQNNGV. The CDR3 spells CASSLTSSGNTIYF. The CDR3 coding sequence is TGTGCCAGCAGCTTAACAAGCTCTGGAAACACCATATATTTT.

V is TRBV5-1 and J is TRBJ1-1, with a weak D call TRBD1 (5 bases). Trimming took 0 bases from V and 5 from J, leaving 17 bases between them. Germline values: CDR1 SGHRS, CDR2 YFSETQ. The length of the CDR3 is 16 residues. CDR3 loop: CASSLGALRGGTEAFF. In nucleotides, the CDR3 is TGCGCCAGCAGCTTGGGGGCTCTGCGGGGGGGGACTGAAGCTTTCTTT.

This clone has a handful of counts. V is TRBV6-6 and J is TRBJ1-2, with D perhaps TRBD1 (5 bases). This CDR3 has 13 amino acids. V lost 8 bases, J lost 4 bases, and 14 bases lay in between. Germline V gene data show CDR1 as MNHNY and CDR2 as SVGAGI (reference sequence). CDR3 region: CASGFRGSYGYTF. DNA of the CDR3: TGTGCCAGCGGCTTTAGGGGTTCCTATGGCTACACCTTC.

A few counts support this clone. This chain uses TRBV5-1 with TRBJ2-5; a weak D match, TRBD2 (6 bases). Germline CDR1 is SGHRS and CDR2 is YFSETQ. V was trimmed by 8 bases and J by 5 bases, leaving 19 bases between them. The CDR3 extends over 14 amino acids. The chain's CDR3 is CASRRGSEGETQYF. CDR3 bases: TGCGCCAGTAGACGGGGGTCGGAAGGGGAGACCCAGTACTTC.

CDR3 loop: CASSSTDLGQGAADTQYF. In DNA, the CDR3 is TGTGCCAGCAGCTCGACCGACCTGGGACAGGGGGCGGCTGATACGCAGTATTTT. This rearrangement joins TRBV7-9 to TRBJ2-3, with 12 bases that match TRBD1. V lost 4 bases, J lost 6 bases, and 14 bases stayed unmatched. CDR3 length: 18 amino acids. Germline values: CDR1 SEHNR, CDR2 FQNEAQ (reference sequence).

The rearrangement uses TRBV11-3 and TRBJ1-1; tentative D call: TRBD1 (5 bases). Germline CDR1 is SGHNT and CDR2 is YENEEA. The germline V and J ends were trimmed by 1 base and 5 bases, with 14 bases remaining between them. CDR3 length: 15 residues. CDR3 region: CASSLGGSRHTEAFF. In DNA, the CDR3 is TGTGCCAGCAGCTTAGGGGGCAGCCGGCATACTGAAGCTTTCTTT.

This clone was detected only once. The chain couples TRBV5-4 to TRBJ1-2, with TRBD1 matching 8 bases. There are 14 residues in the CDR3. The V gene end was trimmed by 0 bases and the J gene end by 4 bases; junction bases not matched to a gene: 2. From germline, CDR1 is SGHNT and CDR2 YYREEE (reference sequence). Written as DNA, the CDR3 is TGTGCCAGCAGCTTGGTAGACAGGGGCTATGGCTACACCTTC. This sequence encodes CASSLVDRGYGYTF.

This rearrangement joins TRBV20-1 to TRBJ1-2; D is unclear. The germline V and J ends were trimmed by 6 bases and 8 bases, with 13 bases remaining between them. The CDR3 has 11 amino acids. The germline CDR1 and CDR2 sequences are DFQATT and SNEGSKA (reference sequence). CDR3 residues: CSAPEAFGYTF. The CDR3, as DNA: TGCAGTGCCCCCGAGGCGTTCGGCTACACCTTC.